This T cell receptor (beta chain) stems from a study of blood T cells in healthy people across ages. Study results and limitations: Lack of knowledge of donor CMV status possibly confounded expanded clonotype changes.

Alongside a J-beta primer mix, a sample-barcoded 5' primer served in a second PCR lasting about 7 to 11 cycles. One entry per CDR3 protein results from TCRdb running MiXCR on the 5' RACE reads. The sample lists roughly 680,000 distinct CDR3 sequences, 20% to 25% occurring once. In its sample, this clonotype was seen a few times. Its antigen is not identified. This CDR3 is 14 amino acids long. The TCR sequence derives from a man between 65 and 85 years old in good health. The sequenced material came from blood. The rearrangement links TRBV21-1 to TRBJ2-4; the table gives TRBD1 as D, unverified against the DNA. TRBV21-1 is recorded as a pseudogene. Here the CDR3 DNA reads TGTGCCAGCAGCGGTAGATTTCGCCCGAGCATTCAGTACTTC. Translation gives CASSGRFRPSIQYF.